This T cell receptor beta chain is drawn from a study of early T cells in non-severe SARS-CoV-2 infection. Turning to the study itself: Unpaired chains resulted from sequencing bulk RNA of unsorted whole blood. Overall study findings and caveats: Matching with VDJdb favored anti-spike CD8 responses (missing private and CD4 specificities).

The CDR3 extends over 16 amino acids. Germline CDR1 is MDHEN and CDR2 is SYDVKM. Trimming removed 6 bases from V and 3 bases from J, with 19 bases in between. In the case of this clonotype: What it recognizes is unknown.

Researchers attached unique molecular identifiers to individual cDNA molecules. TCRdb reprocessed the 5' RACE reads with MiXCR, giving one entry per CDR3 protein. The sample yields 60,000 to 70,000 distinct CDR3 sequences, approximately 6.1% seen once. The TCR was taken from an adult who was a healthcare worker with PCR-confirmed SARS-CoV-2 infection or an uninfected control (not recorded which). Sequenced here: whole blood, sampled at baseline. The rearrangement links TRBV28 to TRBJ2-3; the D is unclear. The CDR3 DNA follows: TGTGCCAGCAGGGACCGTCTAGACCCTGTAACAGATACGCAGTATTTT. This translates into CASRDRLDPVTDTQYF.